In its sample, the clone carrying this T cell receptor beta chain was seen a few times. The CDR3 length is 14 residues. Germline loops: CDR1 SNHLY, CDR2 FYNNEI. The germline V and J ends were trimmed by 6 bases and 0 bases, with 11 bases remaining between them. The authors ran a second PCR of about 6 to 11 cycles using a sample-barcoded 5' primer and a J-beta primer mix. Using its own MiXCR run on the 5' RACE reads, TCRdb lists one record per CDR3 protein. Among about 1.6 million distinct CDR3 sequences listed, approximately 32% were seen once. This sample was included in a study of blood T cells in healthy people across ages.

The sequence came from a woman aged 25 to 45 in good health. The V gene is TRBV2, the J gene TRBJ1-1; possibly TRBD1 for D (5 bases). Sequencing was performed on blood. The CDR3 is CASRGVKVNTEAFF. Written as DNA, the CDR3 is TGTGCCAGCAGGGGGGTGAAGGTGAACACTGAAGCTTTCTTT.